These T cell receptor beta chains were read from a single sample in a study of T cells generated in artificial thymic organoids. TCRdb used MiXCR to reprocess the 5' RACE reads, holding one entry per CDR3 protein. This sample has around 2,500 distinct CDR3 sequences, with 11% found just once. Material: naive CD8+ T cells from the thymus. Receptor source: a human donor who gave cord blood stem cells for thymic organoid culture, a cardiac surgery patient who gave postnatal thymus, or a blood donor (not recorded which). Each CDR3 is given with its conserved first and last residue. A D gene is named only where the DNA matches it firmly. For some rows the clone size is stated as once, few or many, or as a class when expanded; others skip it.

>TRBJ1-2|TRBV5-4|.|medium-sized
CASSPVGLGDGYTF
TGTGCCAGCAGCCCTGTGGGTCTGGGCGATGGCTACACCTTC
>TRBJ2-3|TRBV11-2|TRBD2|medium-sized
CASSFGLAGAGTDTQYF
TGTGCCAGCAGCTTCGGACTAGCGGGGGCCGGCACAGATACGCAGTATTTT
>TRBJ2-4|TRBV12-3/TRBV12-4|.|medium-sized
CASRNDRNIQYF
TGTGCCAGCAGGAACGACAGAAACATTCAGTACTTC
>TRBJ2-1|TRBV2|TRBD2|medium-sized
CASIRLADNEQFF
TGTGCCAGCATCAGACTAGCGGACAATGAGCAGTTCTTC
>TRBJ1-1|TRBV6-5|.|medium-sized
CASSYSTGYTEAFF
TGTGCCAGCAGTTACTCAACAGGGTACACTGAAGCTTTCTTT
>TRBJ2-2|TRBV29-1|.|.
CSVVFGSTGELFF
TGCAGCGTTGTTTTCGGGAGCACCGGGGAGCTGTTTTTT
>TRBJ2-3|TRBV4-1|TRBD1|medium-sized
CASSQEGQGMDTQYF
TGCGCCAGCAGCCAAGAGGGACAGGGTATGGATACGCAGTATTTT
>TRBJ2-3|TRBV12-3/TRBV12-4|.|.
CASSLVRAEQGDTQYF
TGTGCCAGCAGTTTAGTGCGGGCTGAACAGGGAGATACGCAGTATTTT
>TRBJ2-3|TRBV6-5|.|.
CASSYLAGITDTQYF
TGTGCCAGCAGTTACCTCGCGGGGATCACAGATACGCAGTATTTT
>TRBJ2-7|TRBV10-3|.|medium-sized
CAISEPETRPEEDEQYF
TGTGCCATCAGTGAGCCGGAGACTAGACCTGAGGAGGACGAGCAGTACTTC
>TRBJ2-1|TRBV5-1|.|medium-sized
CASSSPRTATRFVSARNNEQFF
TGCGCCAGCAGCTCCCCACGGACAGCCACGCGCTTTGTGTCGGCAAGGAACAATGAGCAGTTCTTC
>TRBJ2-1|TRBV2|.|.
CASRGNEQFF
TGTGCCAGCAGAGGGAATGAGCAGTTCTTC
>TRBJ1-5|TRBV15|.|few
CATSRGGDSNQPQHF
TGTGCCACCAGCAGAGGGGGGGATAGCAATCAGCCCCAGCATTTT
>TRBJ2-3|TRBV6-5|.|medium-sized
CASGGGGPADTQYF
TGTGCCAGCGGTGGGGGGGGGCCCGCAGATACGCAGTATTTT
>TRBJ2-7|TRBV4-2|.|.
CASSNPATVYEQYF
TGTGCCAGCAGCAATCCCGCGACAGTCTACGAGCAGTACTTC
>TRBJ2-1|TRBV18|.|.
CASSPQPGNSYNEQFF
TGTGCCAGCTCACCGCAACCGGGAAACTCCTACAATGAGCAGTTCTTC
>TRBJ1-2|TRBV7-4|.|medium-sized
CASSLADNYGYTF
TGTGCCAGCAGCTTGGCCGACAACTATGGCTACACCTTC
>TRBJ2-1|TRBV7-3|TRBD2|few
CASSLLAGAYNEQFF
TGTGCCAGCAGCTTACTAGCGGGGGCTTACAATGAGCAGTTCTTC
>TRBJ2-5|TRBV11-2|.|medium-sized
CASSLSPAQETQYF
TGTGCCAGCAGCTTAAGTCCAGCCCAAGAGACCCAGTACTTC
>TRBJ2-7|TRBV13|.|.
CASSLQGSEQYF
TGTGCCAGCAGCTTACAGGGGTCCGAGCAGTACTTC
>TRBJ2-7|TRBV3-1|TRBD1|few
CASSHTYRDSDHEQYF
TGTGCCAGCAGCCACACTTACCGGGACAGCGACCACGAGCAGTACTTC